One TCR beta chain is described in this entry. J gave up 3 bases and V 3 bases, and 7 bases lay outside the gene matches. The CDR3 runs to 16 residues. Germline CDR1 and CDR2: SGDLS and YYNGEE. This sample is drawn from a study of sequential checkpoint blockade in melanoma. The protocol was immunoSEQ multiplex PCR, while the TCRdb copy is restricted to in-frame clones and leaves out a portion. The sample has approximately 28,000 clones, 83% seen once. Described treatment: randomized to nivolumab then ipilimumab (arm A) or the reverse (arm B). Sequencing used CD8+ T cells sorted from blood (inferred from file names), obtained from a patient given nivolumab and ipilimumab in sequence. V is TRBV9 and J is TRBJ1-2; 11 bases map to TRBD1. The source is a human donor with melanoma. This chain's CDR3 is CASSGYRDRGDYGYTF. In DNA form, the CDR3 reads TGTGCCAGCAGCGGCTACCGGGACAGGGGGGACTATGGCTACACCTTC.